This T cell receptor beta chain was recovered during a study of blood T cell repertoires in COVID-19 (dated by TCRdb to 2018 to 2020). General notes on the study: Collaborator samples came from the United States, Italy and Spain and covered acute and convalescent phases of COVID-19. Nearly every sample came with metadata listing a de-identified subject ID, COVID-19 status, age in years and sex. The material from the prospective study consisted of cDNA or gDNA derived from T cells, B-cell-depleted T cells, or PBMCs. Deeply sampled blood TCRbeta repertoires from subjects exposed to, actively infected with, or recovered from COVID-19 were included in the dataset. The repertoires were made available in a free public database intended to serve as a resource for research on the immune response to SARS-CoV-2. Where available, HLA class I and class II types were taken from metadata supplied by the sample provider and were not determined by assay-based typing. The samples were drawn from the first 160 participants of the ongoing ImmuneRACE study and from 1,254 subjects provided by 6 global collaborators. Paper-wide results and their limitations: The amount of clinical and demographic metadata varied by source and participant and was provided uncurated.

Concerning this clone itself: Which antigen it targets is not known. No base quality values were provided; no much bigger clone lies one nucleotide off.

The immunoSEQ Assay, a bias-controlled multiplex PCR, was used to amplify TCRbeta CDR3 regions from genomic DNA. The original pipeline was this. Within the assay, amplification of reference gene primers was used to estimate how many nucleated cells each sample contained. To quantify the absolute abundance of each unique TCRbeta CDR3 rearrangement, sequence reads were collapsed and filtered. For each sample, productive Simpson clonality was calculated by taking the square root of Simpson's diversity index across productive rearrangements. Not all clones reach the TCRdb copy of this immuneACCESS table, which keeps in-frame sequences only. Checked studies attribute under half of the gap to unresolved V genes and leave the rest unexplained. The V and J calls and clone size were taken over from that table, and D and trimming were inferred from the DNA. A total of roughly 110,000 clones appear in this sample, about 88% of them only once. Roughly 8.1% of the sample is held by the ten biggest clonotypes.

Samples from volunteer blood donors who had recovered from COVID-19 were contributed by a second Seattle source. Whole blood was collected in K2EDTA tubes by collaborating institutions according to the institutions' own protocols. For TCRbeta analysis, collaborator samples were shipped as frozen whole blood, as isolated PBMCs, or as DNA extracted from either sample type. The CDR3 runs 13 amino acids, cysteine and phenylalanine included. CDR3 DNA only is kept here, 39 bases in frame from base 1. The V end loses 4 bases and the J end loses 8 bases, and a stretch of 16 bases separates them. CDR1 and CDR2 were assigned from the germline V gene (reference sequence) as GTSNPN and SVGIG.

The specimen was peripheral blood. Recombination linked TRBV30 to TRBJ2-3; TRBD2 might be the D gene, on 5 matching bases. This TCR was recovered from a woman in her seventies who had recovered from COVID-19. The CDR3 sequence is CAWTKDFRGTQYF. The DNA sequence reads TGTGCCTGGACCAAGGACTTCCGGGGTACGCAGTATTTT. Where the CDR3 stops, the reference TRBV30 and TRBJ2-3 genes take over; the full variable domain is SQTIHQWPATLVQPVGSPLSLECTVEGTSNPNLYWYRQAAGRGLQLLFYSVGIGQISSEVPQNLSASRPQDRQFILSSKKLLLSDSGFYLCAWTKDFRGTQYFGPGTRLTVL.